There are many counts of the clone carrying this T cell receptor (beta chain). Its antigen is as yet unknown. The data were taken from a study of T cell repertoires in cytomegalovirus infection. Study in general: Based on public TCR beta signatures, there were indications of CMV infection and of a matching HLA type.

General study points: HLA-C-restricted CMV clonotypes gave the most frequent clonotype in two of eight donors. The cumulative frequency of public TCR beta families distinguished individuals who carried CMV together with the relevant HLA.

Via MiXCR, TCRdb re-called the reads, giving one row per CDR3 protein. The sample has around 350,000 distinct CDR3 sequences, 15% to 20% seen once. The receptor comes from a human donor in good health (CMV status not recorded). Some clones in this sample may be carry-over from other donors' samples. Sequences were obtained from PBMCs.

CDR3 residues: CASRSGGPYNEQFF. DNA of the CDR3: TGTGCCAGCAGGAGCGGGGGGCCCTACAATGAGCAGTTCTTC. The V call is TRBV7-2, the J call TRBJ2-1, with 9 bases aligning to TRBD2. The V and J ends lost 6 bases and 2 bases, in that order; junction bases with no gene match: 2. Germline-derived CDR1 and CDR2 are SGHTA and FQGNSA. The CDR3 has 14 amino acids. The full variable domain, completed using reference TRBV7-2 and TRBJ2-1, is GAGVSQSPSNKVTEKGKDVELRCDPISGHTALYWYRQSLGQGLEFLIYFQGNSAPDKSGLPSDRFSAERTGGSVSTLTIQRTQQEDSAVYLCASRSGGPYNEQFFGPGTRLTVL.